This T cell receptor beta chain appears in the sequencing data of a study of blood T cell repertoires in COVID-19. Trimming left V 3 bases short and J 0 bases short, with 6 bases between. Germline V gene sequence: CDR1 SQVTM, CDR2 ANQGSEA. The CDR3 has 13 amino acids. Authors' processing steps: Reference gene primer amplification gave nucleated cell count estimates. Profiling relied on immunoSEQ multiplex PCR, and the TCRdb table lists in-frame clones only, not all of them. That table gives V, J and clone size, and the DNA gave D and trimming. The sample records about 270,000 clones, around nine tenths being singletons.

The sequence was collected from a man aged 40-55 years with active or convalescent COVID-19. The V gene is TRBV29-1, the J gene TRBJ1-3; D is unresolved. Sequencing input: peripheral blood. CDR3 sequence reads: CSVESFSGNTIYF. The CDR3 nucleotides read TGCAGCGTTGAGTCTTTCTCTGGAAACACCATATATTTT.